This paragraph reports one T cell receptor (beta chain). What it binds is not known. Genomic DNA of every subset was divided equally among multiple immunoSEQ plates. The table came from immunoSEQ multiplex PCR; TCRdb's copy has only in-frame clones and leaves some out. The data hold about 2.3 million clones, with 80% to 95% observed a single time. This entry belongs to a study of shared clonotypes between healthy human individuals. Regarding the study as a whole: Rarefaction indicated that sorted-subset sequencing remained incomplete although depth was large.

From germline, CDR1 is SGHRS and CDR2 YFSETQ. The V end was cut by 0 bases, the J end by 5 bases, with 18 bases between. This CDR3 has 16 residues. This chain uses TRBV5-1 with TRBJ2-7; perhaps D is TRBD1 or TRBD2 (5 bases each). The TCR comes from a man between 18 and 35 years old in good health. Some clones in this sample may be carry-over from other donors' samples. Input material: naive CD4+ T cells from PBMCs. Subset meaning: CD45RA+ positively selected. The CDR3 here is CASSLEGGWGLDEQYF. The DNA for the CDR3 is TGCGCCAGCAGCTTGGAGGGCGGGTGGGGCCTGGACGAGCAGTACTTC.